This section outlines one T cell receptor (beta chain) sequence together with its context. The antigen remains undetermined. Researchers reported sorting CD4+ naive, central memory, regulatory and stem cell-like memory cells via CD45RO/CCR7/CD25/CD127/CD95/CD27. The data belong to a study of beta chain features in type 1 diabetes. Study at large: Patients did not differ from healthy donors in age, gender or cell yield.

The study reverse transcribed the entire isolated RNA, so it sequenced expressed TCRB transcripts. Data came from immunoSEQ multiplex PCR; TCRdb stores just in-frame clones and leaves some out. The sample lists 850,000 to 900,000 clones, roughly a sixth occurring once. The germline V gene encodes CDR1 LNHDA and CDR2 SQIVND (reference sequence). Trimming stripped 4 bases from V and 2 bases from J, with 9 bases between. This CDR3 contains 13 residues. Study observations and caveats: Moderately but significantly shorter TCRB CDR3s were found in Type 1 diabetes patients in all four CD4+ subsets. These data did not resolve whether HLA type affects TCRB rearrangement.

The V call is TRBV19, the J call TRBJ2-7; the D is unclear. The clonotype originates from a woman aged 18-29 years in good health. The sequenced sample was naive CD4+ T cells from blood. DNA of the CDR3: TGTGCCAGTAGTAACAACCTGCCCTACGAGCAGTACTTC. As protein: CASSNNLPYEQYF.